The following is a T cell receptor beta chain sequence with its context. No cognate antigen has been identified for it. With only one base between it and a far larger clone, this is likely a read error. This entry is derived from a study of low-dose radiotherapy and immunotherapy resistance in tumors (dated by TCRdb to between 2021 and 2024). For the study in its entirety: Patients in Cohort 1 were given 0.5 Gy per fraction every 2 weeks, and the prescribed total PTV dose was 6.5 Gy. Cyclophosphamide 200 mg/m2 was administered intravenously every two weeks, one day before each radiation and immunotherapy administration. Nivolumab and ipilimumab were both given intravenously, with nivolumab at a 240 mg flat dose every two weeks and ipilimumab at 1 mg/kg every six weeks. Eight patients were included in the translational analysis: three from the first dose cohort and the first five from the second dose cohort. Randomization of trial participants into treatment groups was not performed. Patients took aspirin 300 mg orally once daily for four cycles, starting on cycle 1 day 1. Patients in Cohort 2 were given 1 Gy per fraction every two weeks, for a total of 13 Gy across 26 weeks.

The CDR3 has 15 amino acids, counting the end cysteine and phenylalanine. Left in the record is the CDR3 DNA by itself, 45 bases read in frame from the first base. V was cut back by 4 bases and J by 7 bases, leaving a gap of 20 bases between them. The germline V gene (reference sequence) sets CDR1 to LGHDT and CDR2 to YNNKEL. Explained via the paper, the time point label denotes: after trial treatment. The meaning of the sample's treatment or condition label: LDRT plus nivolumab, ipilimumab, low-dose cyclophosphamide and aspirin (RACIN trial). Donors were enrolled in RACIN, a single-arm phase I dose-escalation trial in which nivolumab, ipilimumab, aspirin, low-dose cyclophosphamide and low-dose radiotherapy were combined. To be eligible, a patient needed to have an advanced solid tumor that was TIL-negative. TCRdb names Illumina HiSeq 2500 as the instrument used. First-strand cDNA was synthesized with Superscript III and a set of TRAV- and TRBV-specific primers, covering both TCRalpha and TCRbeta chains. TCRs were amplified with Phusion for 20 PCR cycles, with a constant-region primer paired with the adapter attached to the V primers. The MessageAmp II aRNA Amplification Kit was used to amplify the isolated mRNA, with in vitro transcription run for approximately 15 hours at 37 degrees C. The Dynabeads mRNA DIRECT Purification Kit was used to isolate the mRNA for TCR sequencing. A second approximately 25-cycle Phusion PCR added indexed Illumina adapters, and products were purified with AMPure XP beads. As for how the authors treated the data: Custom Perl scripts were used to pool TCR sequences that encoded the same protein, to remove out-of-frame sequences, and to calculate the abundance of each clonotype. The analysis excluded TCR sequences that were supported by just one read. Shannon entropy, Gini index, clonality, richness, and the frequency of TCRs shared between repertoires were included as repertoire metrics. TCRdb itself trimmed the public reads at Q25 with fastp, ran MiXCR and retained productive beta chains. Rows merge per CDR3 protein into single entries with the most common DNA and genes. It is TCRdb's table, rather than the study itself, that gives the V and J calls and clone size. This sample holds about 100,000 distinct CDR3 sequences; roughly 20% were observed only once. The top ten constitute roughly 4% of the sample.

The sequence is built from TRBV3-1 and TRBJ2-7, and TRBD2 may be the D gene, going by 7 matching bases. The receptor comes from a male donor with prostate cancer. The input for sequencing was PBMCs, taken after low-dose radiotherapy plus immunotherapy. Here the CDR3 is given as CASSLLRGPYNEQYF. The sequenced DNA: TGTGCCAGCAGCCTCTTGCGGGGGCCCTACAATGAGCAGTACTTC.